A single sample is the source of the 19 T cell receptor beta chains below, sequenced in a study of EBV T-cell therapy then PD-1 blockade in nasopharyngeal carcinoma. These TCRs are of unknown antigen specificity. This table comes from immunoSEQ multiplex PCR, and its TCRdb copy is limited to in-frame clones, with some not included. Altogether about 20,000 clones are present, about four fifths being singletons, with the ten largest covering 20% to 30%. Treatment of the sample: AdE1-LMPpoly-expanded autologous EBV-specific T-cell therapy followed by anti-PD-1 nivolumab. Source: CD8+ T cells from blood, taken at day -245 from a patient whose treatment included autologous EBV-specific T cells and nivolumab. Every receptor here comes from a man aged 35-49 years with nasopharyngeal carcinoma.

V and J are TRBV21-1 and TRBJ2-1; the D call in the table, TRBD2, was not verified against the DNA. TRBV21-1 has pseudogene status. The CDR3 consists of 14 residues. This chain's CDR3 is CATCPGGAGNEQFF. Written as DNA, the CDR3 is TGTGCCACATGCCCGGGGGGCGCGGGAAATGAGCAGTTCTTC.

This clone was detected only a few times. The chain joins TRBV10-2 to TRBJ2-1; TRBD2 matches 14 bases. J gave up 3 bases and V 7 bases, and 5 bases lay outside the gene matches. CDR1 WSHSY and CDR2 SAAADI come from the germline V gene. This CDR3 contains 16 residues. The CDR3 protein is CASTGTSGGYYNEQFF. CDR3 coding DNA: TGCGCCAGCACCGGGACTAGCGGGGGCTACTACAATGAGCAGTTCTTC.

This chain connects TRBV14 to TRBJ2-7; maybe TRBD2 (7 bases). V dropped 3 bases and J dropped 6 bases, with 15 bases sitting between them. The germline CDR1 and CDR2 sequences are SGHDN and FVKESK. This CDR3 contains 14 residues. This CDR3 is CASSHWQGGGEQYF. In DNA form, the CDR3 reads TGTGCCAGCAGCCATTGGCAGGGAGGGGGCGAGCAGTACTTC.

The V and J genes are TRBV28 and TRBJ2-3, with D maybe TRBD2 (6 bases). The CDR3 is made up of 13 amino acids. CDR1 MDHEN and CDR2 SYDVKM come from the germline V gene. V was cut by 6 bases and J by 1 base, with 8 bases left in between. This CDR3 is CASSQRGTDTQYF. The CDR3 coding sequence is TGTGCCAGCAGCCAGCGGGGCACAGATACGCAGTATTTT.

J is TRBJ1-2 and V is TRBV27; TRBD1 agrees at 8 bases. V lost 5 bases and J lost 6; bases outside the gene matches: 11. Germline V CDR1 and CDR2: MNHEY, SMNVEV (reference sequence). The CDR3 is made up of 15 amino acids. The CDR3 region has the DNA TGTGCCAGCAGTATACGGACAGGGCATATGGATGGCTACACCTTC. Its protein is CASSIRTGHMDGYTF.

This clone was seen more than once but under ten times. The CDR3 is CASSGNRGGNSPLHF. For the CDR3, the DNA is TGTGCCAGCAGCGGGAACAGGGGCGGAAATTCACCCCTCCACTTT. J is TRBJ1-6 and V is TRBV9; 7 bases map to TRBD1. CDR1 is SGDLS and CDR2 is YYNGEE in the germline V gene. Germline trimming cut 3 bases from V and 7 bases from J; bases unmatched to any gene: 7. The CDR3 is 15 amino acids. Supplemented by reference TRBV9 and TRBJ1-6, the full variable domain reads DSGVTQTPKHLITATGQRVTLRCSPRSGDLSVYWYQQSLDQGLQFLIQYYNGEERAKGNILERFSAQQFPDLHSELNLSSLELGDSALYFCASSGNRGGNSPLHFGNGTRLTVT.

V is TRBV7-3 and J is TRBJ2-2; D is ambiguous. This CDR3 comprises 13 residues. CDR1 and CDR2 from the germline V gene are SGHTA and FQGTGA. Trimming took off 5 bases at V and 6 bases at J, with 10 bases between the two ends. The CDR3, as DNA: TGTGCCAGCAGCCCCCGCGTGGCCGGGGAGCTGTTTTTT. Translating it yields CASSPRVAGELFF.

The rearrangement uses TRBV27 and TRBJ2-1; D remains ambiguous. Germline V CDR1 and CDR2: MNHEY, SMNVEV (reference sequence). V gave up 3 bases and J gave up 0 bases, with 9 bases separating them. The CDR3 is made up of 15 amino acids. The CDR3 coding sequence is TGTGCCAGCAGTTTTAGAGTTAGCTCCTACAATGAGCAGTTCTTC. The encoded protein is CASSFRVSSYNEQFF.

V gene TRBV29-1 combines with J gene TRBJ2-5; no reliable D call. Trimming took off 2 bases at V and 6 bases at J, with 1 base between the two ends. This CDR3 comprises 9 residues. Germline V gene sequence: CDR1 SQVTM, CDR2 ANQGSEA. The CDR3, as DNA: TGCAGCGTTGAAAAGACCCAGTACTTC. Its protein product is CSVEKTQYF.

The DNA for the CDR3 is TGTGCCAGCTGTCTGGGACAGGGGGCCTCCTACAATGAGCAGTTCTTC. Residues: CASCLGQGASYNEQFF. The chain combines TRBV2 with TRBJ2-1, with 12 nucleotides matching TRBD1. CDR1 is SNHLY, CDR2 FYNNEI, per germline. This CDR3 has 16 residues. The ends lost 8 bases at V and 0 bases at J; junction bases unmatched: 5.

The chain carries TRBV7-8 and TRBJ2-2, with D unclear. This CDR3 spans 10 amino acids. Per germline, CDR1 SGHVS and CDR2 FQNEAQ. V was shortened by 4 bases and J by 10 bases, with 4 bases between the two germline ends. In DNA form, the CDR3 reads TGTGCCAGCAGCTCAAAGGAGCTGTTTTTT. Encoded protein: CASSSKELFF.

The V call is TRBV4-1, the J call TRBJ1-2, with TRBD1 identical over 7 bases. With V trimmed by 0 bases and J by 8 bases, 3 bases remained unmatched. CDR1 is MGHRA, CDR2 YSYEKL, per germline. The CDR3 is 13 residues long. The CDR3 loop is CASSQDQGDGYTF. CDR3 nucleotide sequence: TGCGCCAGCAGCCAAGACCAGGGGGACGGCTACACCTTC.

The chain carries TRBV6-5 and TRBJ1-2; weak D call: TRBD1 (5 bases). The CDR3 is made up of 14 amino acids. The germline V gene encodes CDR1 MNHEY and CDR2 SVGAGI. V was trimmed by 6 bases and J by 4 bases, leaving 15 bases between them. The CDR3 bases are TGTGCCAGCAGGAAACCCAGGGAGACCTATGGCTACACCTTC. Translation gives CASRKPRETYGYTF.

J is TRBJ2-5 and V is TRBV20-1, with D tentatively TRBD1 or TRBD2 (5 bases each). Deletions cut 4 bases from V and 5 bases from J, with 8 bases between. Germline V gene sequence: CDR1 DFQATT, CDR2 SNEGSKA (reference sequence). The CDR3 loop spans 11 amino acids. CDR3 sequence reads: CSAIWGETQYF. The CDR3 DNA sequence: TGCAGTGCTATATGGGGGGAGACCCAGTACTTC.

In DNA form, the CDR3 reads TGTGCCAGCAGTCACTTCGGGACGCCTAATGAAAAACTGTTTTTT. Encoded protein: CASSHFGTPNEKLFF. The V gene is TRBV6-5, the J gene TRBJ1-4, with D possibly being TRBD1 (5 bases). CDR3 length: 15 amino acids. The ends were cut back, 5 bases at V and 3 bases at J, with 13 bases in the middle. The germline CDR1 and CDR2 sequences are MNHEY and SVGAGI.

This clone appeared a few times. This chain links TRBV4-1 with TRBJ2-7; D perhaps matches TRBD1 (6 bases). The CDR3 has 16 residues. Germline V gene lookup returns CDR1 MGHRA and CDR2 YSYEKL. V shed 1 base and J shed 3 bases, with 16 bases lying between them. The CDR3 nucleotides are TGCGCCAGCAGCCAAGTTGCCGGACAGATGGGCTACGAGCAGTACTTC. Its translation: CASSQVAGQMGYEQYF.

CDR3 coding DNA: TGTGCCAGCAGCGAGGGACTAGCGGACCAAGAGACCCAGTACTTC. Encoded protein: CASSEGLADQETQYF. The V call is TRBV6-4, the J call TRBJ2-5; TRBD2 matches at 11 bases. From germline, CDR1 is MRHNA and CDR2 SNTAGT. The CDR3 sequence is 15 residues long. V was clipped by 6 bases and J by 0 bases; unmatched bases: 3.

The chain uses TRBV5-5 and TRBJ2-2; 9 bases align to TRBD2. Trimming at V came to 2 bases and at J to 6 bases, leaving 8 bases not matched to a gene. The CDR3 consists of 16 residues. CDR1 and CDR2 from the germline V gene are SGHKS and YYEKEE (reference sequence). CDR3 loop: CASSFPGSGGPGELFF. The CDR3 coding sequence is TGTGCCAGCAGCTTTCCGGGCAGCGGGGGGCCCGGGGAGCTGTTTTTT.

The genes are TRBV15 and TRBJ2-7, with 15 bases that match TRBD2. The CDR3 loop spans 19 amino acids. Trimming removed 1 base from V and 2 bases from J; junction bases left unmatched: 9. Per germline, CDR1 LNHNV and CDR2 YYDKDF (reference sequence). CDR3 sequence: CATSRGPGTSGGKTYEQYF. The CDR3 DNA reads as TGTGCCACCAGCAGAGGCCCCGGGACTAGCGGGGGGAAAACCTACGAGCAGTACTTC.